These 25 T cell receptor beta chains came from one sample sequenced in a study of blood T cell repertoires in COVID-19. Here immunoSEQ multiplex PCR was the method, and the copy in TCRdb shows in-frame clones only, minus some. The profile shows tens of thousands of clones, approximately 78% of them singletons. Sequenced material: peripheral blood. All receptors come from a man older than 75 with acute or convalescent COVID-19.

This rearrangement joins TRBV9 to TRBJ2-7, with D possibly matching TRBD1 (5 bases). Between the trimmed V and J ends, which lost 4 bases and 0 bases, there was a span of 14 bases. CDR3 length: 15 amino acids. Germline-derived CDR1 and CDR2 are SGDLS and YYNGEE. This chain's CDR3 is CASSPPLRVSYEQYF. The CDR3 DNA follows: TGTGCCAGCAGCCCCCCCCTCAGGGTCTCCTACGAGCAGTACTTC. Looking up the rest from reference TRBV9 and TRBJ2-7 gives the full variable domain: DSGVTQTPKHLITATGQRVTLRCSPRSGDLSVYWYQQSLDQGLQFLIQYYNGEERAKGNILERFSAQQFPDLHSELNLSSLELGDSALYFCASSPPLRVSYEQYFGPGTRLTVT.

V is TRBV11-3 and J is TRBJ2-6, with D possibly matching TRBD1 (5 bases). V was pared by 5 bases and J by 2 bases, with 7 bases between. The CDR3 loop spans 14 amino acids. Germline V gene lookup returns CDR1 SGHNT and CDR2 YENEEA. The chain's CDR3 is CASSLTAGANVLTF. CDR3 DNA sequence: TGTGCCAGCAGCCTGACAGCTGGGGCCAACGTCCTGACTTTC.

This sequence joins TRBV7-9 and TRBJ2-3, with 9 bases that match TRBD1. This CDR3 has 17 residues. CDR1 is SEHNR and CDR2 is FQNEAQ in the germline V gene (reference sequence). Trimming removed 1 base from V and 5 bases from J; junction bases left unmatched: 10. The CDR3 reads CASSLVQGASGVDTQYF. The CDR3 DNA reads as TGTGCCAGCAGCTTAGTACAGGGGGCCAGCGGTGTAGATACGCAGTATTTT.

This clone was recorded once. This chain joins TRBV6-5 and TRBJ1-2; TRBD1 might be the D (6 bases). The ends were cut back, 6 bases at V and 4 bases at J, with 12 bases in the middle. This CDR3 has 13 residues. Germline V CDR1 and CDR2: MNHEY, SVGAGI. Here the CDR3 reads CASSTTGSYGYTF. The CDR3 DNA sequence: TGTGCCAGCAGCACCACAGGGTCCTATGGCTACACCTTC.

The DNA of the CDR3 is TGCGCCAGCAGCCAGGGGTTCGGAGGTGGCTACACCTTC. This gives the protein CASSQGFGGGYTF. The chain combines TRBV5-1 with TRBJ1-2, with D possibly TRBD1 on 6 matching bases. The ends were cut back, 4 bases at V and 7 bases at J, with 14 bases in the middle. The germline CDR1 and CDR2 sequences are SGHRS and YFSETQ. The CDR3 contains 13 residues.

The CDR3 loop is CASSRSGTSTDTQYF. In DNA form, the CDR3 reads TGTGCCAGCAGTAGGTCAGGGACTAGCACAGATACGCAGTATTTT. The chain employs TRBV2 and TRBJ2-3; D perhaps matches TRBD2 (6 bases). Trimming removed 5 bases at V and 0 bases at J, with 12 bases between. The CDR3 totals 15 residues. Looked up from germline, CDR1 is SNHLY and CDR2 is FYNNEI. Filled out from reference TRBV2 and TRBJ2-3, the complete variable domain reads EPEVTQTPSHQVTQMGQEVILRCVPISNHLYFYWYRQILGQKVEFLVSFYNNEISEKSEIFDDQFSVERPDGSNFTLKIRSTKLEDSAMYFCASSRSGTSTDTQYFGPGTRLTVL.

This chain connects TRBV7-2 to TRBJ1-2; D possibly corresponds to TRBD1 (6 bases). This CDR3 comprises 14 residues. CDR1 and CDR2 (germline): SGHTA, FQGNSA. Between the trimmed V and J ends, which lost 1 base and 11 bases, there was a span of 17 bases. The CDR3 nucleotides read TGTGCCAGCAGCTTAGAGTGGGGGCCCCGGCGGTACACCTTC. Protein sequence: CASSLEWGPRRYTF.

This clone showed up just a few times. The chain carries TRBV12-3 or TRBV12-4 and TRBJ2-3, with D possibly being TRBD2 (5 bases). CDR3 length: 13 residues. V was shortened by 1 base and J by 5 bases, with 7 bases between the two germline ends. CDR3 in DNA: TGTGCCAGCAGTTTAGTCGGGGTAGATACGCAGTATTTT. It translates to CASSLVGVDTQYF.

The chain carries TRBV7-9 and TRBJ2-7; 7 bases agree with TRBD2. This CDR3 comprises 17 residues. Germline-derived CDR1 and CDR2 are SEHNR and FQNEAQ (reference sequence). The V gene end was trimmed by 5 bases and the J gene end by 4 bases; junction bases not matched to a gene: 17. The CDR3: CASSPDPGKRGGYEQYF. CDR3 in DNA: TGTGCCAGCAGCCCAGACCCGGGAAAGCGGGGAGGGTACGAGCAGTACTTC. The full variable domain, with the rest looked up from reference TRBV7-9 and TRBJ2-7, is DTGVSQNPRHKITKRGQNVTFRCDPISEHNRLYWYRQTLGQGPEFLTYFQNEAQLEKSRLLSDRFSAERPKGSFSTLEIQRTEQGDSAMYLCASSPDPGKRGGYEQYFGPGTRLTVT.

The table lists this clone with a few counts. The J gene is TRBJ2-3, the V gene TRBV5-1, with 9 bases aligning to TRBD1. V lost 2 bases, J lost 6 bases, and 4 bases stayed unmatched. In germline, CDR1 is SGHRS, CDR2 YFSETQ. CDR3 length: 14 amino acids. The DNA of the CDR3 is TGCGCCAGCAGCTTTAACAGGGGGCGCGATACGCAGTATTTT. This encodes CASSFNRGRDTQYF.

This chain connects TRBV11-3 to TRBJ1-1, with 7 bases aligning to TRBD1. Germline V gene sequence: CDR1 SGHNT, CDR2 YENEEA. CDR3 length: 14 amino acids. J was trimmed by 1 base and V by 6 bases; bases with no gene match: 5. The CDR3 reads CASRKGQKNTEAFF. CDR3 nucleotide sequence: TGTGCCAGCAGAAAGGGACAGAAGAACACTGAAGCTTTCTTT. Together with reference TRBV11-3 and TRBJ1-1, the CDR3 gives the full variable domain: EAGVVQSPRYKIIEKKQPVAFWCNPISGHNTLYWYLQNLGQGPELLIRYENEEAVDDSQLPKDRFSAERLKGVDSTLKIQPAELGDSAVYLCASRKGQKNTEAFFGQGTRLTVV.

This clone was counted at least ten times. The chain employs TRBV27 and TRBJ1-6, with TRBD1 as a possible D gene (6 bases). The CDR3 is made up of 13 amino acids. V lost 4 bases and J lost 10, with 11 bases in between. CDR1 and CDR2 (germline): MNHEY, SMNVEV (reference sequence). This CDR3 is CASSYGQGSPLHF. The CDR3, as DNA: TGTGCCAGCAGTTACGGCCAGGGGTCACCCCTCCACTTT.

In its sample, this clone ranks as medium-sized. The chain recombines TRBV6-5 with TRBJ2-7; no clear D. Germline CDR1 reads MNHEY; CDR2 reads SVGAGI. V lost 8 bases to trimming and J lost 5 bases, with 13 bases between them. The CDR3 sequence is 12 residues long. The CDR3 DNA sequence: TGTGCCAGCCGAGACCAGGCCCACGAGCAGTACTTC. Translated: CASRDQAHEQYF.

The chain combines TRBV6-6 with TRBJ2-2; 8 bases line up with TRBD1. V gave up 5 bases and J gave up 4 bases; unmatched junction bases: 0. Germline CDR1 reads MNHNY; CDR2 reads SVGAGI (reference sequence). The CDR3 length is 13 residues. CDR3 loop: CASSDRGTGELFF. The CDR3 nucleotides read TGTGCCAGCAGTGACAGGGGCACCGGGGAGCTGTTTTTT.

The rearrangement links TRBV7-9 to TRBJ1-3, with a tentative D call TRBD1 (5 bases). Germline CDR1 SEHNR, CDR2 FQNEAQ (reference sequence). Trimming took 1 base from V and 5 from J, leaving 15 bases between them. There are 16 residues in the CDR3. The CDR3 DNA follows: TGTGCCAGCAGCTTAGACGGGGGATCCGCAAGAAACACCATATATTTT. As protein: CASSLDGGSARNTIYF.

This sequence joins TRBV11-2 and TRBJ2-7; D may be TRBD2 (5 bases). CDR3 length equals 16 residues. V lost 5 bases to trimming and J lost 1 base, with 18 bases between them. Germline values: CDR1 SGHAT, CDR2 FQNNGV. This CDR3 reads CASSPRLERKSYEQYF. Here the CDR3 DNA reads TGTGCCAGCAGCCCTCGTCTTGAGCGGAAGTCCTACGAGCAGTACTTC.

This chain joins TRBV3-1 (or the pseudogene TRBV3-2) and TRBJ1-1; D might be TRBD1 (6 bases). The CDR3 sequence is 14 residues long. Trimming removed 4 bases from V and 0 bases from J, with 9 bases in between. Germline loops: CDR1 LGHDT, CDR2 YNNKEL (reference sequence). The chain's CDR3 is CASSPDRLNTEAFF. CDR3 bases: TGTGCCAGCAGCCCGGACAGACTGAACACTGAAGCTTTCTTT.

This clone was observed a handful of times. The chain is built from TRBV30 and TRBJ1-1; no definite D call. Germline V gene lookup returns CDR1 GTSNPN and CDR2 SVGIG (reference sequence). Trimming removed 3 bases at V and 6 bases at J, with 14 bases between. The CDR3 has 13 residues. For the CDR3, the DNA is TGTGCCTGGAGCGGCACGGGGAAGGCTGAAGCTTTCTTT. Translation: CAWSGTGKAEAFF.

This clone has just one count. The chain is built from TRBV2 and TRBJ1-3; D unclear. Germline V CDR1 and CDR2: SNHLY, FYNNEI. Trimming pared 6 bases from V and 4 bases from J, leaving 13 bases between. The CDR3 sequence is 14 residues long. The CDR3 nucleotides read TGTGCCAGCAGCGGCGAGAGGGTCGGAAACACCATATATTTT. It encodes CASSGERVGNTIYF.

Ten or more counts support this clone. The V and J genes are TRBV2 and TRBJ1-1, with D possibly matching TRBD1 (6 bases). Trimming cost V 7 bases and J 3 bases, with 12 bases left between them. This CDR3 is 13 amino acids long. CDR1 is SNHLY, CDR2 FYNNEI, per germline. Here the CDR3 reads CASTADSHTEAFF. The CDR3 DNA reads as TGTGCCAGCACCGCGGACAGTCACACTGAAGCTTTCTTT.

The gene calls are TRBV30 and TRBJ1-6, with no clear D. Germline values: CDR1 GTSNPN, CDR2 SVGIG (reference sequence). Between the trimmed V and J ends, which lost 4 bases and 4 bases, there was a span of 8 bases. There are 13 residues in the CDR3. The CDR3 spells CAWTRTYNSPLHF. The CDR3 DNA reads TGTGCCTGGACCCGGACTTATAATTCACCCCTCCACTTT.

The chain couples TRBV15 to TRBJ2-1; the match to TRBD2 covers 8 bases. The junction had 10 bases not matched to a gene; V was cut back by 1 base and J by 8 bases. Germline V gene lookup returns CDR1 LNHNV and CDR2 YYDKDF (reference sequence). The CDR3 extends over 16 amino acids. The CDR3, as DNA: TGTGCCACCAGCAGAGTTCAGGGACTAGAAGCGGATGAGCAGTTCTTC. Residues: CATSRVQGLEADEQFF.

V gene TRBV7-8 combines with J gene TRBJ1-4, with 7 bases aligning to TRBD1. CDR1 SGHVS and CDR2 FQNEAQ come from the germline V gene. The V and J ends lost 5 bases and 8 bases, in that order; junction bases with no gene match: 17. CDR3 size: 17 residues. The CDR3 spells CASSTGTVSMRGEKLFF. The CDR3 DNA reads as TGTGCCAGCAGCACCGGGACAGTCTCAATGCGGGGAGAAAAACTGTTTTTT. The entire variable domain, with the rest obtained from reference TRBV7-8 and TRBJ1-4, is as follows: GAGVSQSPRYKVAKRGQDVALRCDPISGHVSLFWYQQALGQGPEFLTYFQNEAQLDKSGLPSDRFFAERPEGSVSTLKIQRTQQEDSAVYLCASSTGTVSMRGEKLFFGSGTQLSVL.

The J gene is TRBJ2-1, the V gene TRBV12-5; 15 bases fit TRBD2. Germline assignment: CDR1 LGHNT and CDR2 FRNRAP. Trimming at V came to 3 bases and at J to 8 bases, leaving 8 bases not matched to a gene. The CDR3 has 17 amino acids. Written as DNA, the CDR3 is TGTGCTAGTGGTTTTGGGACTAGCGGGAGGTTAGGTGATGAGCAGTTCTTC. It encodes CASGFGTSGRLGDEQFF.

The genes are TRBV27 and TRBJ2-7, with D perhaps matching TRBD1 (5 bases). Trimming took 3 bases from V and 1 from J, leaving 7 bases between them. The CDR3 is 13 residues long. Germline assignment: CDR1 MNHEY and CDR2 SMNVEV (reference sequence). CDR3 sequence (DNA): TGTGCCAGCAGTTTCCAGGGATCCTACGAGCAGTACTTC. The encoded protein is CASSFQGSYEQYF.